The 4 T cell receptor beta chains given below trace back to one sample, sequenced in a study of beta chain features in type 1 diabetes. Expressed TCRB transcripts were sequenced, since all the RNA that had been isolated was reverse transcribed. TCRdb's table, derived via immunoSEQ multiplex PCR, lists solely in-frame clones and lacks some. The sample records over 350,000 clones, around 15% being singletons. The sequencing sample was made of naive CD4+ T cells from blood. Receptors were obtained from a woman younger than 35 in good health.

DNA for the CDR3: TGCAGTGCTGGGGGGGGAGATACGCAGTATTTT. It specifies CSAGGGDTQYF. The chain links TRBV20-1 to TRBJ2-3; TRBD2 aligns across 7 bases. Germline V gives CDR1 DFQATT, CDR2 SNEGSKA (reference sequence). The CDR3 spans 11 residues. Trimming removed 5 bases from V and 5 bases from J; junction bases left unmatched: 1.

This clone was found a few times. The rearrangement joins TRBV30 to TRBJ1-5; D might be TRBD1 (6 bases). The CDR3 is 15 amino acids. Per the germline V gene, CDR1 is GTSNPN and CDR2 is SVGIG (reference sequence). Trimming removed 0 bases from V and 2 bases from J, with 11 bases in between. The CDR3 spells CAWSVPGVRNQPQHF. The DNA of the CDR3 is TGTGCCTGGAGTGTACCAGGGGTACGCAATCAGCCCCAGCATTTT.

The chain recombines TRBV7-9 with TRBJ1-1, with 9 bases lining up with TRBD1. In germline, CDR1 is SEHNR, CDR2 FQNEAQ (reference sequence). Trimming cost V 5 bases and J 1 base; bases outside gene matches: 8. This CDR3 contains 16 residues. The CDR3: CASSLLGGQGNTEAFF. CDR3 DNA: TGTGCCAGCAGCCTATTGGGGGGACAGGGGAACACTGAAGCTTTCTTT.

This chain joins TRBV11-2 and TRBJ2-1, with 7 bases aligning to TRBD2. V dropped 5 bases and J dropped 8; count of bases not matched to a gene: 12. Germline V gives CDR1 SGHAT, CDR2 FQNNGV. This CDR3 is 15 amino acids long. In nucleotides, the CDR3 is TGTGCCAGCAGCCCGCGGGCGGGAGTTGGGGATGAGCAGTTCTTC. Translation gives CASSPRAGVGDEQFF. Drawing the rest from reference TRBV11-2 and TRBJ2-1, the complete variable domain is EAGVAQSPRYKIIEKRQSVAFWCNPISGHATLYWYQQILGQGPKLLIQFQNNGVVDDSQLPKDRFSAERLKGVDSTLKIQPAKLEDSAVYLCASSPRAGVGDEQFFGPGTRLTVL.